The source of this T cell receptor (beta chain) is a study of blood T cell repertoires in COVID-19. At the level of the study: Spain, Italy and the United States supplied samples that represented acute and convalescent COVID-19.

Trimming removed 6 bases from V and 6 bases from J; junction bases left unmatched: 6. Germline CDR1 and CDR2: MNHEY and SVGAGI. CDR3 length: 13 residues. TCRdb's copy holds only in-frame clones and misses some; the assay was immunoSEQ multiplex PCR. The sample records 200,000 or so clones, over 70% being singletons. The chain is built from TRBV6-5 and TRBJ1-2; TRBD1 aligns across 8 bases. Sequencing used peripheral blood. This sequence was found in a woman aged 70-85 years with acute or convalescent COVID-19. For the CDR3, the DNA is TGTGCCAGCAGAGACCAGGGGGCCCATGGCTACACCTTC. Amino acids: CASRDQGAHGYTF.